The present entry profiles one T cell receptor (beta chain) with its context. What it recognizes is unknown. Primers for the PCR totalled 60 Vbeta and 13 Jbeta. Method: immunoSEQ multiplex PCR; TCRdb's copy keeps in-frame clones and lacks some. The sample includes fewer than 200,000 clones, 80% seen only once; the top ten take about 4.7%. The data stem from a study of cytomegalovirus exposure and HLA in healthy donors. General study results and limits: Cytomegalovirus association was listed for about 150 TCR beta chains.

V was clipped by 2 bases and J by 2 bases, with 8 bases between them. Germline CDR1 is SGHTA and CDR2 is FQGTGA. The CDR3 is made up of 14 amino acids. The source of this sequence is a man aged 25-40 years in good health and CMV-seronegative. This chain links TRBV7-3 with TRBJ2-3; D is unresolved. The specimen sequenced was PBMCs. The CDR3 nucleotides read TGTGCCAGCAGCTTAGGCCCAAACACAGATACGCAGTATTTT. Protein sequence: CASSLGPNTDTQYF.